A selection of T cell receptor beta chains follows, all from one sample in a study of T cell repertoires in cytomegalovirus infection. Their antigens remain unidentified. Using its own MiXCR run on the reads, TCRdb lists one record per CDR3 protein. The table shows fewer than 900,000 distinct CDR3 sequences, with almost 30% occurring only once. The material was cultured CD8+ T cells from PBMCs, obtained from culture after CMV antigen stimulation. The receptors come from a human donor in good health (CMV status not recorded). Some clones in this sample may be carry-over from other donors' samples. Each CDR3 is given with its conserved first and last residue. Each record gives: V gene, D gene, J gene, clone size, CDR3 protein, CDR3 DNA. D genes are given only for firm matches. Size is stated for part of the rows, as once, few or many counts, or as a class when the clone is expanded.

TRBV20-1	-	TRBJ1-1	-	CSASLGRVITEAFF	TGCAGTGCTAGTTTAGGTAGGGTAATCACTGAAGCTTTCTTT
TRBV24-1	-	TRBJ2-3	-	CATSDLDSYPPQDTQYF	TGTGCCACCAGTGACCTGGACAGCTATCCTCCACAAGATACGCAGTATTTT
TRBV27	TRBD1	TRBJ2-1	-	CASGGRTGGNEQFF	TGTGCCAGCGGAGGCAGGACAGGGGGTAATGAGCAGTTCTTC
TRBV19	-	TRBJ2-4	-	CASSGLQWDGYIQYF	TGTGCCAGTAGCGGACTGCAGTGGGACGGATACATTCAGTACTTC
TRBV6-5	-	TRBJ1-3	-	CASSYYPGTGNTIYF	TGTGCCAGCAGTTACTACCCAGGGACTGGAAACACCATATATTTT
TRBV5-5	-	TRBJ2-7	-	CASRITGAREQYF	TGTGCCAGCAGAATAACCGGGGCTCGGGAGCAGTACTTC
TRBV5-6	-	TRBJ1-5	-	CASSLRDHTQPQHF	TGTGCCAGCAGCTTAAGGGATCACACTCAGCCCCAGCATTTT
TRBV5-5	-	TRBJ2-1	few	CASSLGGAFYNEQFF	TGTGCCAGCAGCTTGGGGGGGGCCTTCTACAATGAGCAGTTCTTC
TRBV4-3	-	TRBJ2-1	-	CASSQGLASYNEQFF	TGCGCCAGCAGCCAAGGTCTAGCCTCCTACAATGAGCAGTTCTTC
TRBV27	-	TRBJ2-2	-	CASTTPGLTNTGELFF	TGTGCCAGCACCACCCCGGGACTTACGAACACCGGGGAGCTGTTTTTT
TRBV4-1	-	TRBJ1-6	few	CASSQEQLNSPLHF	TGCGCCAGCAGCCAAGAACAGCTAAATTCACCCCTCCACTTT
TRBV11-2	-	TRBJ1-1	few	CASSLGAAAEAFF	TGTGCCAGCAGCTTAGGGGCAGCAGCTGAAGCTTTCTTT
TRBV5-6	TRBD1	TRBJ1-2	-	CASSLGTGIGYTF	TGTGCCAGCAGCTTGGGGACAGGGATTGGCTACACCTTC
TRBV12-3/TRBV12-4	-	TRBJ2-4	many	CASSLSGDDRLAKNIQYF	TGTGCCAGCAGTTTATCAGGGGACGACAGACTAGCCAAAAACATTCAGTACTTC
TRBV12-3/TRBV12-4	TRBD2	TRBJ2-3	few	CASSGTSGGWTDTQYF	TGTGCCAGCAGTGGGACTAGCGGGGGATGGACAGATACGCAGTATTTT
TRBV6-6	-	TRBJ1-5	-	CASRPYSNQPQHF	TGTGCCAGCAGACCGTATAGCAATCAGCCCCAGCATTTT
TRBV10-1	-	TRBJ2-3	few	CASSEQPEPDTQYF	TGCGCCAGCAGTGAGCAACCCGAGCCAGATACGCAGTATTTT
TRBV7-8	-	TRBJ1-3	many	CASSSMDGPSGNTIYF	TGTGCCAGCAGCTCGATGGATGGGCCCTCTGGAAACACCATATATTTT
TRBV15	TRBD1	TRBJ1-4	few	CATSRLQGAREKLFF	TGTGCCACCAGCCGACTACAGGGGGCAAGGGAAAAACTGTTTTTT
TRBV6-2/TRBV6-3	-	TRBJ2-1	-	CASSVGALYNEQFF	TGTGCCAGCAGTGTGGGAGCACTCTACAATGAGCAGTTCTTC
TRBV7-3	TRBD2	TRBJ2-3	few	CASSFGTSGDTQYF	TGTGCCAGCAGCTTCGGGACTAGCGGGGATACGCAGTATTTT